This is a list of T cell receptor beta chains from one sample in a study of T-cell memory formation after mild COVID-19. TCRdb called the 5' RACE reads again in MiXCR, with one record for every CDR3 protein. The data show under 250,000 distinct CDR3 sequences, about 9.2% seen once. Sequencing used PBMCs or a T cell subset sorted from them (not recorded which). These receptors originate from a man between 18 and 35 years old who had mild COVID-19 (a few samples of this study predate the infection). Cell type and time point are not known. Each CDR3 is given without its conserved first and last residue. The size field is filled for only some rows; it gives once, few, many or a size class.

v_call: TRBV7-2
clone_size: .
j_call: TRBJ1-4
cdr3_aa: ASSPGQGGKLF

v_call: TRBV3-1
clone_size: many
j_call: TRBJ2-5
cdr3_aa: ASSPGEGLETQY

v_call: TRBV25-1
clone_size: .
j_call: TRBJ1-4
cdr3_aa: ASSGHRGALIATNEKLF

v_call: TRBV5-1
clone_size: .
j_call: TRBJ2-5
cdr3_aa: ASSSSGGAETQY

v_call: TRBV5-1
clone_size: few
j_call: TRBJ2-1
cdr3_aa: ASSHRPGQGYNEQF

v_call: TRBV5-8
clone_size: few
j_call: TRBJ1-2
cdr3_aa: ASSWEYGGYT

v_call: TRBV18
clone_size: .
j_call: TRBJ2-7
cdr3_aa: ASTRQGSDEQY

v_call: TRBV5-1
clone_size: many
j_call: TRBJ2-5
cdr3_aa: ASSPGQGVQETQY

v_call: TRBV27
clone_size: many
j_call: TRBJ2-7
cdr3_aa: ASSAKYEQY

v_call: TRBV28
clone_size: many
j_call: TRBJ1-4
cdr3_aa: ASSRSGEKLF

v_call: TRBV5-1
clone_size: .
j_call: TRBJ2-7
cdr3_aa: ASSLSGGNYEQY

v_call: TRBV5-1
clone_size: few
j_call: TRBJ2-1
cdr3_aa: ASSLERAPRYNEQF

v_call: TRBV6-2/TRBV6-3
clone_size: .
j_call: TRBJ2-1
cdr3_aa: ASSGQRSSYNEQF

v_call: TRBV21-1
clone_size: .
j_call: TRBJ2-2
cdr3_aa: ASSTRGLTGELF

v_call: TRBV15
clone_size: few
j_call: TRBJ2-5
cdr3_aa: ATSRDRGRETQY

v_call: TRBV29-1
clone_size: .
j_call: TRBJ1-2
cdr3_aa: SASVGGTNYGYT

v_call: TRBV7-8
clone_size: few
j_call: TRBJ1-4
cdr3_aa: ASSFTDYEKLF

v_call: TRBV27
clone_size: few
j_call: TRBJ1-5
cdr3_aa: ASSLQNSGNQPQH

v_call: TRBV7-8
clone_size: few
j_call: TRBJ2-2
cdr3_aa: ASSHRDRVNTGELF

v_call: TRBV7-3
clone_size: many
j_call: TRBJ2-6
cdr3_aa: ASALAGANVLT

v_call: TRBV4-3
clone_size: .
j_call: TRBJ2-1
cdr3_aa: ASSQVPSSGDNEQF

v_call: TRBV6-5
clone_size: few
j_call: TRBJ2-1
cdr3_aa: ASSYSGTGHYNEQF

v_call: TRBV5-1
clone_size: .
j_call: TRBJ2-2
cdr3_aa: ASSLGLLAGELF

v_call: TRBV18
clone_size: few
j_call: TRBJ2-4
cdr3_aa: ASSTGQEKNIQY

v_call: TRBV2
clone_size: .
j_call: TRBJ2-2
cdr3_aa: ASSEAEASGELF

v_call: TRBV14
clone_size: few
j_call: TRBJ2-7
cdr3_aa: ASSHTPWPTPTYEQY

v_call: TRBV11-1
clone_size: .
j_call: TRBJ2-4
cdr3_aa: ASSPLLRGAKNIQY

v_call: TRBV12-3/TRBV12-4
clone_size: .
j_call: TRBJ2-2
cdr3_aa: ATPTRGAGELF

v_call: TRBV27
clone_size: .
j_call: TRBJ2-2
cdr3_aa: ASSFLVFGGGELF

v_call: TRBV7-9
clone_size: few
j_call: TRBJ1-1
cdr3_aa: ASSYPRTNTEAF

v_call: TRBV3-1
clone_size: many
j_call: TRBJ2-5
cdr3_aa: ASSHSGGYQETQY

v_call: TRBV7-2
clone_size: few
j_call: TRBJ2-1
cdr3_aa: ASFWPGKYNEQF

v_call: TRBV4-2
clone_size: .
j_call: TRBJ2-2
cdr3_aa: ASSQGYRATGELF

v_call: TRBV10-2
clone_size: few
j_call: TRBJ2-2
cdr3_aa: ASSPGSAGELF

v_call: TRBV6-5
clone_size: .
j_call: TRBJ1-1
cdr3_aa: ASRRTWGTEAF

v_call: TRBV6-5
clone_size: .
j_call: TRBJ1-5
cdr3_aa: ASRLTGRGQPQH

v_call: TRBV10-3
clone_size: .
j_call: TRBJ2-1
cdr3_aa: AIGASGGLQEQF

v_call: TRBV6-6
clone_size: .
j_call: TRBJ2-1
cdr3_aa: ASSYRRHLGDNEQF

v_call: TRBV5-1
clone_size: .
j_call: TRBJ1-2
cdr3_aa: ASSYAATGNYGYT

v_call: TRBV18
clone_size: .
j_call: TRBJ1-1
cdr3_aa: ASSPIGNTEAF